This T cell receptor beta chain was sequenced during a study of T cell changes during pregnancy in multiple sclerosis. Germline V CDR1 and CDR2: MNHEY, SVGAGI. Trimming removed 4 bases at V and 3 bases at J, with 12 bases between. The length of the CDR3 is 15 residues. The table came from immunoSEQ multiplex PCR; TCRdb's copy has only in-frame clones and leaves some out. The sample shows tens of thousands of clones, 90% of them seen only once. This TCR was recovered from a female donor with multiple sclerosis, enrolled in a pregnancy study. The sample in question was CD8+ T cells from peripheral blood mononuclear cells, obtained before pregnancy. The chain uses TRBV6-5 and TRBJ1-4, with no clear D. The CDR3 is CASSLVGGSNEKLFF. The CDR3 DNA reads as TGTGCCAGCAGTTTGGTCGGCGGGTCTAATGAAAAACTGTTTTTT.